A single sample is the source of the 6 T cell receptor delta chains below, sequenced in a study of gamma-delta chains in newborns, infants, children. TCRdb re-processed the reads using CATT. The sample holds 7,000 or so delta-chain clones, 0.5% to 0.85% seen once. Sample: blood. The receptors derive from a child who was a newborn, infant or young child, either healthy, febrile or measles-vaccinated (not recorded which).

As regards this clone: TCRdb records a much larger clone's protein for this DNA, with a difference at residue 14 that likely arises from a read error; the protein given is the translation of the DNA. This chain links TRDV2 with TRDJ3; D may correspond to TRDD2 or TRDD3 (5 bases each). Germline V gene data show CDR1 as GEAIGNYY and CDR2 as EKD. CDR3 length equals 19 residues. The CDR3 DNA sequence: TGTGCCTGTGACCCCCTACCGGGGAGAAGCTCCTGGGACGCCCGACAGATGTTTTTC. Translation: CACDPLPGRSSWDARQMFF.

This clone was observed a handful of times. The TCRdb protein comes from a much larger clone and disagrees with this DNA's translation at residue 8, likely due to a read error; the protein given here is derived from the DNA. J is TRDJ3 and V is TRDV2; 8 bases match TRDD3. Looked up from germline, CDR1 is GEAIGNYY and CDR2 is EKD. Unmatched junction bases numbered 7, after V lost 3 bases and J lost 1 base. CDR3 length: 18 amino acids. CDR3 nucleotides: TGTGCCTGTGACCCCTGGGGGAACGGGTCCTGGGACACCCGACAGATGTTTTTC. Residues: CACDPWGNGSWDTRQMFF.

On this clone: The TCRdb protein comes from a much larger clone and disagrees with this DNA's translation at residue 13, likely due to a read error; the protein given here is derived from the DNA. The rearrangement uses TRDV2 and TRDJ2; D ambiguous. The end of the DNA is better explained by TRDJ1, so the J call may be wrong. The CDR3 runs 14 residues. From germline, CDR1 is GEAIGNYY and CDR2 EKD. As DNA, the CDR3 is TGTGCCTGTGACCCCGTCCCCTGGACAGCACAACTCATCTTT. Translation gives CACDPVPWTAQLIF.

To note about this clone: A far larger clone is only one base removed, so a read error is likely. The chain recombines TRDV2 with TRDJ3; 11 bases agree with TRDD3. The V segment lost 5 bases and the J segment 0 bases; nucleotides outside the gene matches: 17. The CDR3 runs to 22 residues. Per germline, CDR1 GEAIGNYY and CDR2 EKD. The CDR3 coding sequence is TGTGCCTGTGGCAAAGTACTGGGGGATAACAAAAAAAGCTCCTGGGACACCCGACAGATGTTTTTC. This encodes CACGKVLGDNKKSSWDTRQMFF.

A word on this clone: For this DNA, TCRdb reports the protein of a much larger clone, which diverges at residue 14, most likely from a read error; the protein presented here is translated directly from the DNA. This chain links TRDV2 with TRDJ3, with D possibly being TRDD3 (6 bases). The germline V gene encodes CDR1 GEAIGNYY and CDR2 EKD. The CDR3 has 18 amino acids. CDR3 region: CACDTWGPSSWDTQQMFF. Written as DNA, the CDR3 is TGTGCCTGTGACACCTGGGGGCCCAGCTCCTGGGACACCCAACAGATGTTTTTC.

This clone was picked up a small number of times. The V and J genes are TRDV2 and TRDJ2, with 11 bases identical to TRDD3. The CDR3 is 16 residues long. CDR1 GEAIGNYY and CDR2 EKD come from the germline V gene. J gave up 9 bases and V 0 bases, and 8 bases lay outside the gene matches. The CDR3 DNA sequence: TGTGCCTGTGACACCCTGGGGGATACTTTGACGACACAACTCTTCTTT. Translation gives CACDTLGDTLTTQLFF.